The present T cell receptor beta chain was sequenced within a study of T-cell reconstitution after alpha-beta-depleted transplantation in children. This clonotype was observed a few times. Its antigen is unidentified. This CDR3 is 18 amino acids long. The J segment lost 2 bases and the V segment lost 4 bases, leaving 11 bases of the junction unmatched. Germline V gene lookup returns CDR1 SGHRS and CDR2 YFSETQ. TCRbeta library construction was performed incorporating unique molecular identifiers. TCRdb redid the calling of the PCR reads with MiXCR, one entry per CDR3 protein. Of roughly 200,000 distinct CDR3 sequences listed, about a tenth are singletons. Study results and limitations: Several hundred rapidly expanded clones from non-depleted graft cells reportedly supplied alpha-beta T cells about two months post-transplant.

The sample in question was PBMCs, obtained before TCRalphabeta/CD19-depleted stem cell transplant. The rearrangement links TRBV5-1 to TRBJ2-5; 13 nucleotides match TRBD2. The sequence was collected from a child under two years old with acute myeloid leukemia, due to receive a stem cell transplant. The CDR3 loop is CASSPERGGLAGQETQYF. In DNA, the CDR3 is TGCGCCAGCAGCCCCGAGCGGGGGGGACTAGCGGGGCAAGAGACCCAGTACTTC.